These T cell receptor beta chains were read from a single sample in a study of blood T cells in healthy people across ages. TCRdb ran MiXCR on the 5' RACE reads and lists one entry per CDR3 protein. The profile covers approximately 1,100,000 distinct CDR3 sequences, with 35% to 55% appearing a single time and 15% to 20% taken by the ten largest. Sequencing used blood. The receptors derive from a woman aged 55 to 70 in good health. Both conserved end residues are part of each CDR3. A D gene is named only where the DNA matches it firmly. Expanded clones are given a class, and other clones once, few, many or no size at all.

d_gene: TRBD1; j_gene: TRBJ2-1; v_gene: TRBV6-5; abundance: NA; CDR3nt: TGTGCCAGCAGTTATAGGGTACAGGGGAACTACAATGAGCAGTTCTTC; CDR3aa: CASSYRVQGNYNEQFF
d_gene: NA; j_gene: TRBJ2-1; v_gene: TRBV11-2; abundance: few; CDR3nt: TGTGCCAGCAGCTTAGTTGGTCGTACGGGGGATGAGCAGTTCTTC; CDR3aa: CASSLVGRTGDEQFF
d_gene: NA; j_gene: TRBJ2-1; v_gene: TRBV5-1; abundance: few; CDR3nt: TGCGCCAGCAGCATCTCACTAGGCAATGAGCAGTTCTTC; CDR3aa: CASSISLGNEQFF
d_gene: NA; j_gene: TRBJ1-1; v_gene: TRBV29-1; abundance: few; CDR3nt: TGCAGCGTTGTCAGGGGTTCTGACACTGAAGCTTTCTTT; CDR3aa: CSVVRGSDTEAFF
d_gene: TRBD1; j_gene: TRBJ2-7; v_gene: TRBV29-1; abundance: NA; CDR3nt: TGCAGCGTTGCAATCGGGACAGGGAGGGATGAGCAGTACTTC; CDR3aa: CSVAIGTGRDEQYF
d_gene: NA; j_gene: TRBJ2-6; v_gene: TRBV12-3/TRBV12-4; abundance: many; CDR3nt: TGTGCCAGCAGTTTGTATAGCTCTGGGGCCAACGTCCTGACTTTC; CDR3aa: CASSLYSSGANVLTF
d_gene: TRBD2; j_gene: TRBJ2-1; v_gene: TRBV20-1; abundance: NA; CDR3nt: TGCAGTGCTACCTTCGGGAGGGGTAGCGGGAGTCGGTACAATGAGCAGTTCTTC; CDR3aa: CSATFGRGSGSRYNEQFF
d_gene: NA; j_gene: TRBJ2-1; v_gene: TRBV6-5; abundance: few; CDR3nt: TGTGCCAGCAGTCGGGACTCCCGACGGGGTGAGCAGTTCTTC; CDR3aa: CASSRDSRRGEQFF
d_gene: NA; j_gene: TRBJ2-7; v_gene: TRBV7-9; abundance: NA; CDR3nt: TGTGCCAGCAGCTTAGCACTGGACGGGACCTACGAGCAGTACTTC; CDR3aa: CASSLALDGTYEQYF
d_gene: NA; j_gene: TRBJ2-4; v_gene: TRBV7-2; abundance: many; CDR3nt: TGTGCCAGCAGCTACGGACCGATTGCAGCCAAAAACATTCAGTACTTC; CDR3aa: CASSYGPIAAKNIQYF
d_gene: TRBD2; j_gene: TRBJ2-5; v_gene: TRBV6-5; abundance: NA; CDR3nt: TGTGCCAGCAGTTCCTCCGGGACTAGAGGAGAGCAGTACTTC; CDR3aa: CASSSSGTRGEQYF